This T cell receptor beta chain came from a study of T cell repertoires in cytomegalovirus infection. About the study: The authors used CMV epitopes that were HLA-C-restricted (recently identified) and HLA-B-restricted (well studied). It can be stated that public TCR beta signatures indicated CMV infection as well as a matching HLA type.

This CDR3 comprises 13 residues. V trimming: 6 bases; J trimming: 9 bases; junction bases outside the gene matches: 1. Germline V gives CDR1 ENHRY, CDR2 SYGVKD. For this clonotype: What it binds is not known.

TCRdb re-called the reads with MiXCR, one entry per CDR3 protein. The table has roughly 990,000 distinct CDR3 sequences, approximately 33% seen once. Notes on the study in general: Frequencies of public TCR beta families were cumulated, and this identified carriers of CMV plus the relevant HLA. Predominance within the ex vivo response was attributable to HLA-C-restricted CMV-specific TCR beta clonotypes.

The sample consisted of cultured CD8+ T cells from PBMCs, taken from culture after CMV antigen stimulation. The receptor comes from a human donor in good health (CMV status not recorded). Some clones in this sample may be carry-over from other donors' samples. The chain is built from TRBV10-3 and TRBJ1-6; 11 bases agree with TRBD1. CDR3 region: CAIRGTGGSPLHF. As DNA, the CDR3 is TGTGCCATCAGGGGGACAGGGGGTTCACCCCTCCACTTT.